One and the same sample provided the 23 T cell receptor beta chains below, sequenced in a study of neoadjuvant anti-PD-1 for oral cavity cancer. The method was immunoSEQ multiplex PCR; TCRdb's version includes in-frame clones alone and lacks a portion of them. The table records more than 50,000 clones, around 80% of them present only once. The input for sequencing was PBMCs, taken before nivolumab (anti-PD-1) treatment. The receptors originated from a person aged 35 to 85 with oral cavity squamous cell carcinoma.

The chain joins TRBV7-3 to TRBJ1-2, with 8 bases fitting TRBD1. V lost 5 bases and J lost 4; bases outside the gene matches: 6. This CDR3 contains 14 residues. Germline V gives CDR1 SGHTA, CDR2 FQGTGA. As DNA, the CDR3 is TGTGCCAGCAGCGCAGCGGGGACAGGCTATGGCTACACCTTC. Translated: CASSAAGTGYGYTF.

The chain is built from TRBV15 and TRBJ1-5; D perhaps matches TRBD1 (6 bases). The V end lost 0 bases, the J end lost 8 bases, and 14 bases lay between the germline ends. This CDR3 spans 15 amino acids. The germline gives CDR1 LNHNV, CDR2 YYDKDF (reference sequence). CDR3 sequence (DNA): TGTGCCACCAGCAGAGAGATTAGGGGGTTGGAGCCCCAGCATTTT. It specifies CATSREIRGLEPQHF.

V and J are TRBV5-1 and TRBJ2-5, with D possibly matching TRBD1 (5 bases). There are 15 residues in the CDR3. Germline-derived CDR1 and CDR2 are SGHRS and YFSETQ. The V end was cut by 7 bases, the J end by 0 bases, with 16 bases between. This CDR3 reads CASGLGAKNQETQYF. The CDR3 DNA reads TGCGCCAGCGGCCTAGGGGCCAAGAACCAAGAGACCCAGTACTTC.

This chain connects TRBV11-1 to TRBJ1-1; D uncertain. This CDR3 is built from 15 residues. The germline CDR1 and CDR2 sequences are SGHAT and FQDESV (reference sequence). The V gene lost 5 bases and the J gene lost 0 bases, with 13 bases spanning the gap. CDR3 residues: CASSPRPLLNTEAFF. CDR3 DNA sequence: TGTGCCAGCAGCCCTCGACCCCTACTGAACACTGAAGCTTTCTTT.

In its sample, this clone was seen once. CDR3 coding DNA: TGTGCCAGCTGCCCGGACAGGGTCCTCCTGAACACTGAAGCTTTCTTT. This encodes CASCPDRVLLNTEAFF. V and J are TRBV2 and TRBJ1-1, with 8 bases fitting TRBD1. This CDR3 contains 16 residues. The ends lost 8 bases at V and 0 bases at J; junction bases unmatched: 11. Per germline, CDR1 SNHLY and CDR2 FYNNEI.

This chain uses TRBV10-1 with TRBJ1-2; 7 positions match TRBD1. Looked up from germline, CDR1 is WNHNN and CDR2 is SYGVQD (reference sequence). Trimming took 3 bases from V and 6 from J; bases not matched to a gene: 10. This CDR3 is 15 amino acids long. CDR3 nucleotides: TGCGCCAGCAGTGATCCGGGACAGCCAATCCATGGCTACACCTTC. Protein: CASSDPGQPIHGYTF.

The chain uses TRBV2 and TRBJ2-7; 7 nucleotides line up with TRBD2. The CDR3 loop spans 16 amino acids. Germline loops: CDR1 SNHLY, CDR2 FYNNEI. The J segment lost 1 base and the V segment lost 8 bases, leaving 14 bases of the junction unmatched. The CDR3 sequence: CASRGGRGLLSYEQYF. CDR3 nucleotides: TGTGCCAGCCGGGGAGGGCGTGGTCTTTTGTCCTACGAGCAGTACTTC.

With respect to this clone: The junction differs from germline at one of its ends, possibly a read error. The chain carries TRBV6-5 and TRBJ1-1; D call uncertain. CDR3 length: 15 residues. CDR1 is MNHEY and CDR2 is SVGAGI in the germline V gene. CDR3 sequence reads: CASSPRWQPNNEAFF. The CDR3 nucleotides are TGTGCCAGCAGTCCCCGCTGGCAGCCGAACAATGAAGCTTTCTTT.

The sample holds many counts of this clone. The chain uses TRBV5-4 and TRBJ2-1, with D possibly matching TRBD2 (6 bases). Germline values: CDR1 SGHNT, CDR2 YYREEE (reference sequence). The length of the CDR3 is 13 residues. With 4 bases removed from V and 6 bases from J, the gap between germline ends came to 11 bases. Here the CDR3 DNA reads TGTGCCAGCAGCGGGGGACTTTTCAATGAGCAGTTCTTC. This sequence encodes CASSGGLFNEQFF. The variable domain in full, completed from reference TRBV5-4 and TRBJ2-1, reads ETGVTQSPTHLIKTRGQQVTLRCSSQSGHNTVSWYQQALGQGPQFIFQYYREEENGRGNFPPRFSGLQFPNYSSELNVNALELDDSALYLCASSGGLFNEQFFGPGTRLTVL.

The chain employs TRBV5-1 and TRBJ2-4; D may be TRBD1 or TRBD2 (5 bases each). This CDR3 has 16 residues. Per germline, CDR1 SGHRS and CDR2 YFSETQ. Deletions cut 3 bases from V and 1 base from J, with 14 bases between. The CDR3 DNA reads TGCGCCAGCAGCTCGGGGCTCCCGGGGGCCAAAAACATTCAGTACTTC. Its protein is CASSSGLPGAKNIQYF.

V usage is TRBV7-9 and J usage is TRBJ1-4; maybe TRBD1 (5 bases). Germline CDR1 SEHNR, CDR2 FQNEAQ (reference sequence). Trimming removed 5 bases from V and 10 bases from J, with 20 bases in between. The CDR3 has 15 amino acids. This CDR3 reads CASSPRGDLGGKLFF. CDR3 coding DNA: TGTGCCAGCAGCCCCCGTGGGGACCTCGGGGGAAAACTGTTTTTT.

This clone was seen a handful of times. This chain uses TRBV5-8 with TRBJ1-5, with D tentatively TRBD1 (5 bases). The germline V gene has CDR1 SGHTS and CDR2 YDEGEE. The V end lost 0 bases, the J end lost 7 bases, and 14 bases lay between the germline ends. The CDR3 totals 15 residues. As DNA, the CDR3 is TGTGCCAGCAGCTTGGAAGGGGCTGGGGTACAGCCCCAGCATTTT. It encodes CASSLEGAGVQPQHF.

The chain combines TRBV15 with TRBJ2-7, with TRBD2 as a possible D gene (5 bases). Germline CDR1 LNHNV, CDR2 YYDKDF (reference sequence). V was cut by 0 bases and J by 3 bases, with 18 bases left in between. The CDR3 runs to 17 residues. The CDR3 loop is CATSRDRGEGRIYEQYF. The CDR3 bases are TGTGCCACCAGCAGAGATCGGGGAGAGGGTAGGATCTACGAGCAGTACTTC.

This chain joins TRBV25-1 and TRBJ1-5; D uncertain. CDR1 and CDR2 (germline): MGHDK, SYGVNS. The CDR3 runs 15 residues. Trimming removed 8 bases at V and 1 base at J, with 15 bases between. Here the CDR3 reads CASPGILGSNQPQHF. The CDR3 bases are TGTGCCAGCCCGGGGATCCTGGGGAGCAATCAGCCCCAGCATTTT.

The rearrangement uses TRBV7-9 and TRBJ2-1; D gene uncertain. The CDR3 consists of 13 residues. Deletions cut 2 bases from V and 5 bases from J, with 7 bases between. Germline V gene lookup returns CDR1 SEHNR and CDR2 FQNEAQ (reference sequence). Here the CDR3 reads CASSLRRDNEQFF. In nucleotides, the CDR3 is TGTGCCAGCAGCTTACGACGGGACAATGAGCAGTTCTTC.

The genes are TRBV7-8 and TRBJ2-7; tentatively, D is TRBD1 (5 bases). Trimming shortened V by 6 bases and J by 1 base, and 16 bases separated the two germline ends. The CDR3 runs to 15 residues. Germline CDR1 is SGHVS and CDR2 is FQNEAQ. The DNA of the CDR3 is TGTGCCAGCAGACCCCAGGGTGAGATTTCCTACGAGCAGTACTTC. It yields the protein CASRPQGEISYEQYF.

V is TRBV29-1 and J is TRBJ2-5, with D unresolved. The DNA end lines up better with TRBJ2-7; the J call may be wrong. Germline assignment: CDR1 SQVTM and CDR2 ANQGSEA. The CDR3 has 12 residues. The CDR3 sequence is CSVAPVGYEQYF. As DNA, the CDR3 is TGCAGCGTTGCACCGGTGGGCTACGAGCAGTACTTC.

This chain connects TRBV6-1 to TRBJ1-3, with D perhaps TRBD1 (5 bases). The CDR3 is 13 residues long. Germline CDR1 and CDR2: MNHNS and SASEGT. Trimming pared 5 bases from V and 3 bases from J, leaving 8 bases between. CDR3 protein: CASSWDGGNTIYF. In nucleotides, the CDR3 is TGTGCCAGCAGTTGGGACGGTGGAAACACCATATATTTT.

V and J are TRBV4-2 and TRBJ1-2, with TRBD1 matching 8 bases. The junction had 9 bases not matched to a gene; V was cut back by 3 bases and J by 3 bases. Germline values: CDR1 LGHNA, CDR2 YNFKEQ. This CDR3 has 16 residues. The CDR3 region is CASSQGRTGRDYGYTF. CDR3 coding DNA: TGTGCCAGCAGCCAGGGAAGGACAGGGAGAGACTATGGCTACACCTTC.

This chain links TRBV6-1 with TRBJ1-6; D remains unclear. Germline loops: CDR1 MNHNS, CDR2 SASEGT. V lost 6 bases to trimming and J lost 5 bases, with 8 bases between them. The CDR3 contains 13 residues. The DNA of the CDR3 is TGTGCCAGCAGAACAGAGAATAATTCACCCCTCCACTTT. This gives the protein CASRTENNSPLHF.

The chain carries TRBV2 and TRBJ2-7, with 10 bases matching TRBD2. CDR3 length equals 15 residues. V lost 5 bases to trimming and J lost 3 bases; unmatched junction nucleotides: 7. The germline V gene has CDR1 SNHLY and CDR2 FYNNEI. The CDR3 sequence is CASSKVASGSYEQYF. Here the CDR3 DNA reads TGTGCCAGCAGTAAGGTTGCTAGCGGGAGCTACGAGCAGTACTTC.

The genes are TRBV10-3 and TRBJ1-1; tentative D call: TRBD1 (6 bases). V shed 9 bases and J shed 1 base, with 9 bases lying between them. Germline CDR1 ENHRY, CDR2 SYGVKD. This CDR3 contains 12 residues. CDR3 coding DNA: TGTGCCATGAGAGGGGGGAACACTGAAGCTTTCTTT. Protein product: CAMRGGNTEAFF.

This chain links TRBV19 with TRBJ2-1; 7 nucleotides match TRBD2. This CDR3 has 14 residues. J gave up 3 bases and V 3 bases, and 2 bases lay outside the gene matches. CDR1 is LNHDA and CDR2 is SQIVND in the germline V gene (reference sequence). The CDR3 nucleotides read TGTGCCAGTAGTATTCGCGGGAGCTACAATGAGCAGTTCTTC. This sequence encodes CASSIRGSYNEQFF.